This entry concerns a single T cell receptor (beta chain). The antigen is unknown. This record comes from a study of early T cells in non-severe SARS-CoV-2 infection. In the study overall: Whole-blood bulk RNA, unsorted, was sequenced, and chains were unpaired.

Overall study results and limits: Private and CD4 specificities were missed by VDJdb matching, which favored anti-spike CD8 responses.

This CDR3 has 14 residues. CDR1 MNHNY and CDR2 SVGAGI come from the germline V gene (reference sequence). Trimming shortened V by 6 bases and J by 3 bases, and 15 bases separated the two germline ends. As part of library construction, unique molecular identifiers were attached to individual cDNA molecules. TCRdb reanalysed the 5' RACE reads using MiXCR and keeps one entry per CDR3 protein. The table records over 45,000 distinct CDR3 sequences, about 14% of them present only once. The TCR comes from an adult who was a healthcare worker with PCR-confirmed SARS-CoV-2 infection or an uninfected control (not recorded which). Sequenced material: whole blood, taken at baseline. The chain has TRBV6-6 and TRBJ2-7; D possibly matches TRBD1 or TRBD2 (5 bases each). This CDR3 is CASSLGPPDYEQYF. CDR3 nucleotide sequence: TGTGCCAGCAGCCTGGGACCCCCCGACTACGAGCAGTACTTC.